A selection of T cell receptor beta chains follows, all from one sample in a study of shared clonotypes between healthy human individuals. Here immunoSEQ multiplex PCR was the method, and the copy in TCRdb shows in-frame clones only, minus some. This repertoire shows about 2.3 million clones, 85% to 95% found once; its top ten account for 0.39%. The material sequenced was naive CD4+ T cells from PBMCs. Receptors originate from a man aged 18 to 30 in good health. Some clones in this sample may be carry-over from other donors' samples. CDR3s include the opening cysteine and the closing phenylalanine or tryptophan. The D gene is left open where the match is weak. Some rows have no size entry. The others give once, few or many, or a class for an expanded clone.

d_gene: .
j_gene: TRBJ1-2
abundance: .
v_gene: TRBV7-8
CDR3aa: CASSLGGREDYGYTF
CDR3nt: TGTGCCAGCAGCCTGGGGGGGAGGGAGGACTATGGCTACACCTTC

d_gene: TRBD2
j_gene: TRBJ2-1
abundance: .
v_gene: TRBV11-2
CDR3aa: CASSPGSGRPPSNEQFF
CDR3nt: TGTGCCAGCAGCCCCGGTAGCGGGAGGCCTCCTAGCAATGAGCAGTTCTTC

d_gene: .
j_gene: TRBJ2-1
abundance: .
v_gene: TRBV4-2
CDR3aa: CASSHPSSNNEQFF
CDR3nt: TGTGCCAGCAGCCACCCTAGCAGTAACAATGAGCAGTTCTTC

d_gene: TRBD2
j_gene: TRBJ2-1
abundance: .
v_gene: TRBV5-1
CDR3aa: CASSLDGRREGNEQFF
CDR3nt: TGCGCCAGCAGCTTGGATGGGAGGCGGGAGGGCAATGAGCAGTTCTTC

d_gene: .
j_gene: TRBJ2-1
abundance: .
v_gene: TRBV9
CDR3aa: CASSGMTQSNEQFF
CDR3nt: TGTGCCAGCAGCGGAATGACTCAGAGCAATGAGCAGTTCTTC

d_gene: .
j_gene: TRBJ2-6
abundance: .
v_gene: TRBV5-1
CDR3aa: CASCVGSGANVLTF
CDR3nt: TGCGCCAGCTGCGTGGGCTCTGGGGCCAACGTCCTGACTTTC

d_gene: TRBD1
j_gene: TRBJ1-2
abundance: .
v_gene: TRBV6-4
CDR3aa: CASTPDRGAYGYTF
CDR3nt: TGTGCCAGCACCCCGGACAGGGGGGCCTATGGCTACACCTTC

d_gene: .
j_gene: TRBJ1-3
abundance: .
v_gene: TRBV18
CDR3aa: CASSPPGVGNTIYF
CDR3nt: TGTGCCAGCTCACCACCCGGTGTTGGAAACACCATATATTTT

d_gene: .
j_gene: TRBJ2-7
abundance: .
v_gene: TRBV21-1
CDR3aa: CASSSLYVCNFEEQYF
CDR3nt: .

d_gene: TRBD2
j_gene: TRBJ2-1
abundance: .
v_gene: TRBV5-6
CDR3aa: CASSLLSGNSYNEQFF
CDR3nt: TGTGCCAGCAGCTTGCTTAGCGGGAATAGCTACAATGAGCAGTTCTTC

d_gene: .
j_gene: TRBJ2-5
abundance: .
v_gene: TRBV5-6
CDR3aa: CASSSKTRETQYF
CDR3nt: TGTGCCAGCAGCTCCAAGACGCGAGAGACCCAGTACTTC

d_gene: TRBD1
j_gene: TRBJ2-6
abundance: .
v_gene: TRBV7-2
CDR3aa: CASSLGQGSSGANVLTF
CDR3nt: TGTGCCAGCAGCCTCGGACAGGGGAGCTCTGGGGCCAACGTCCTGACTTTC

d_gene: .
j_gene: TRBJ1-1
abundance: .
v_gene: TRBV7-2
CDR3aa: CASSLGQTVNTEAFF
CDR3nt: TGTGCCAGCAGCCTCGGACAGACCGTGAACACTGAAGCTTTCTTT

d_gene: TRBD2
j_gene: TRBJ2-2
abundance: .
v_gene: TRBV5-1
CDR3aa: CASSSLQAGVGGELFF
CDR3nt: TGCGCCAGCAGCTCACTGCAAGCGGGAGTAGGAGGGGAGCTGTTTTTT

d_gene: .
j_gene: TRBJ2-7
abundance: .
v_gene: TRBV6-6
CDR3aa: CASSTGNSYEQYF
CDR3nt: TGTGCCAGCAGTACAGGGAACTCCTACGAGCAGTACTTC

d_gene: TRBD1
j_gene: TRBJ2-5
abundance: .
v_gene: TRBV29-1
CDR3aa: CSPGQGLQETQYF
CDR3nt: TGCAGCCCCGGACAGGGCCTCCAAGAGACCCAGTACTTC

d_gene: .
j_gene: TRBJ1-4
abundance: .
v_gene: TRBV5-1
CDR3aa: CASSLDRPTNEKLFF
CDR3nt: TGCGCCAGCAGCCTTGACAGACCAACTAATGAAAAACTGTTTTTT

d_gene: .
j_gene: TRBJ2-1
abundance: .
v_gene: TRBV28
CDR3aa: CASSLSGGAPREQFF
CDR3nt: TGTGCCAGCAGTTTATCCGGAGGGGCCCCCAGGGAGCAGTTCTTC

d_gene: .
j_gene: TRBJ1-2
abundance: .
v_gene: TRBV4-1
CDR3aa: CASSQDRSGTLGGYTF
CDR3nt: TGCGCCAGCAGCCAAGATCGAAGCGGGACCTTGGGGGGCTACACCTTC

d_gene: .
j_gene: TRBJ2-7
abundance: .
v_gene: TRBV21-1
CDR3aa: CASSKGSSGSYEQYF
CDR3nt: TGTGCCAGCAGCAAAGGATCTAGCGGGAGCTACGAGCAGTACTTC

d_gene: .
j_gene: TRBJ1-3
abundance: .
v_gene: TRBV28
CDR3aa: CASSSSLGGNTIYF
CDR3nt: TGTGCCAGCAGTTCTAGTCTTGGCGGGAACACCATATATTTT

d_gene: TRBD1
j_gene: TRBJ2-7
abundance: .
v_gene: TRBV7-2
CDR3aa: CASSRNRGQEQYF
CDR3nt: TGTGCCAGCAGCCGGAACAGGGGGCAAGAGCAGTACTTC

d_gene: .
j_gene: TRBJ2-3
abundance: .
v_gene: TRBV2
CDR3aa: CASSQFTTDTQYF
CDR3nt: TGTGCCAGCAGCCAATTTACCACAGATACGCAGTATTTT

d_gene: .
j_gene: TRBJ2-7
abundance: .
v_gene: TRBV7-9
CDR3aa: CASTGGSTSHNEQYF
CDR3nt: TGTGCCAGCACCGGAGGGTCAACTAGTCATAACGAGCAGTACTTC

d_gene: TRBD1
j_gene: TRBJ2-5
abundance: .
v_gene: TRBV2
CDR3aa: CASIRQGYETQYF
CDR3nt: TGTGCCAGCATACGACAGGGTTATGAGACCCAGTACTTC

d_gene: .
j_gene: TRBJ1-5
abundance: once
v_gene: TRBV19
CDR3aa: CASSIEQGLLQPYSNQPQHF
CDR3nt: TGTGCCAGTAGTATTGAACAGGGCCTTTTACAACCTTATAGCAATCAGCCCCAGCATTTT

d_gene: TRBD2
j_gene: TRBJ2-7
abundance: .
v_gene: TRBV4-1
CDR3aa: CASSPELAGGPESYEQYF
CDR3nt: TGCGCCAGCAGCCCGGAACTAGCGGGAGGGCCAGAGTCCTACGAGCAGTACTTC

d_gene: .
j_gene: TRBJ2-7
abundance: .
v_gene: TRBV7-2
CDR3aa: CASSPRNSYEQYF
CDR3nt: TGTGCCAGCAGCCCCAGGAACTCCTACGAGCAGTACTTC

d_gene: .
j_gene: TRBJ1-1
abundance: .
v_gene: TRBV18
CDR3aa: CASSLGAVMNTEAFF
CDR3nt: TGTGCCAGCTCACTAGGTGCCGTCATGAACACTGAAGCTTTCTTT

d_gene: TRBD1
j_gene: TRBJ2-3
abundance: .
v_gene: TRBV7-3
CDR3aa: CASSPRQGAGTDTQYF
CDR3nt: TGTGCCAGCAGCCCAAGACAGGGGGCCGGCACAGATACGCAGTATTTT

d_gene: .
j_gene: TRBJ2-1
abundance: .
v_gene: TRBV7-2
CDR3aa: CASSLQVTMKQFF
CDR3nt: TGTGCCAGCAGCTTACAGGTAACAATGAAGCAGTTCTTC

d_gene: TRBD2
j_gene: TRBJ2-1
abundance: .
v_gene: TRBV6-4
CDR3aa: CASSDSPSGKFPYNEQFF
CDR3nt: TGTGCCAGCAGTGACTCGCCTAGCGGGAAGTTCCCCTACAATGAGCAGTTCTTC

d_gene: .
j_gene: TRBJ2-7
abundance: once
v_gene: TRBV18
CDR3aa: CASSPKQGGEQYF
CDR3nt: TGTGCCAGCTCACCAAAACAAGGCGGCGAGCAGTACTTC

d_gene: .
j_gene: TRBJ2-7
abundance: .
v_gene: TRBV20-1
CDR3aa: CSAHKTYEQYF
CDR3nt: TGCAGTGCCCACAAAACCTACGAGCAGTACTTC

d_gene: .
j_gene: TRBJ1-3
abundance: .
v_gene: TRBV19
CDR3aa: CASSIGQASGNTIYF
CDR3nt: TGTGCCAGTAGTATCGGGCAGGCCTCTGGAAACACCATATATTTT

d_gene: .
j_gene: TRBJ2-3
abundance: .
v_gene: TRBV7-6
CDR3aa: CASSLTGDPIPPDTQYF
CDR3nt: TGTGCCAGCAGCTTAACGGGGGACCCCATACCCCCAGATACGCAGTATTTT

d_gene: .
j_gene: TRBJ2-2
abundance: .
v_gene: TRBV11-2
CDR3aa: CASSPVGNTGELFF
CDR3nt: TGTGCCAGCAGCCCCGTGGGTAACACCGGGGAGCTGTTTTTT

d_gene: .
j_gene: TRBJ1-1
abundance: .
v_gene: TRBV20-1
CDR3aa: CSWGGGTEAFF
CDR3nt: TGCAGCTGGGGCGGGGGCACTGAAGCTTTCTTT

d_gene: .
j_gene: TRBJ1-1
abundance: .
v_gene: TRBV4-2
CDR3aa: CASSRAQVNTEAFF
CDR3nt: TGTGCCAGCAGCCGGGCCCAAGTGAACACTGAAGCTTTCTTT

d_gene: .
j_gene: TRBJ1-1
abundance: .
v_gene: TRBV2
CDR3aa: CASSGQLNTEAFF
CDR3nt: TGTGCCAGCAGTGGACAACTGAACACTGAAGCTTTCTTT

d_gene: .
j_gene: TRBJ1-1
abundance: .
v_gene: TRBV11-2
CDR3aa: CASSNEQARNTEAFF
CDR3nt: TGTGCCAGCAGCAATGAACAAGCGAGGAACACTGAAGCTTTCTTT

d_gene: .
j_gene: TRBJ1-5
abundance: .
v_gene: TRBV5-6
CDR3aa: CASSFGRYQPQHF
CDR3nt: TGTGCCAGCAGCTTCGGCCGATATCAGCCCCAGCATTTT

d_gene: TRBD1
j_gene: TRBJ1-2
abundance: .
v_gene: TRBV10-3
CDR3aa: CAISEDRGRGYGYTF
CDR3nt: TGTGCCATCAGTGAGGACAGGGGGCGAGGATATGGCTACACCTTC

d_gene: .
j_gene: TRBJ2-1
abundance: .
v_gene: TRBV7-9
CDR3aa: CASSLSQNNEQFF
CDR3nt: TGTGCCAGCAGCTTAAGTCAGAACAATGAGCAGTTCTTC

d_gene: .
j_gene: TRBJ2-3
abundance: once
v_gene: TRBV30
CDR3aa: CAWSVPDTQYF
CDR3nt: TGTGCCTGGAGTGTCCCAGATACGCAGTATTTT

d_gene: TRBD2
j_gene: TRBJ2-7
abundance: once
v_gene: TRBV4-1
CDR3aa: CASSQGGLAGFEQYF
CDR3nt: TGCGCCAGCAGCCAAGGGGGACTAGCGGGGTTCGAGCAGTACTTC

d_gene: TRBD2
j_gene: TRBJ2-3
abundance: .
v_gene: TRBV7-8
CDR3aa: CASSWEGPTDTQYF
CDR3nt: TGTGCCAGCAGCTGGGAGGGCCCCACAGATACGCAGTATTTT

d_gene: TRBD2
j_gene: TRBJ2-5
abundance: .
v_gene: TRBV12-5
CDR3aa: CASGLAGGGTQYF
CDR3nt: TGTGCTAGTGGGCTAGCGGGAGGTGGGACCCAGTACTTC

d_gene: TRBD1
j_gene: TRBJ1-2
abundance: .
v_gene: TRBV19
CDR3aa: CASSITGARYGYTF
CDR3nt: TGTGCCAGTAGTATCACAGGGGCGCGCTATGGCTACACCTTC

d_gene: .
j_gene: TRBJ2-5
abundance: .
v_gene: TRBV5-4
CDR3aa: CASSPPGGETQYF
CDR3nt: TGTGCCAGCAGCCCACCGGGCGGGGAGACCCAGTACTTC

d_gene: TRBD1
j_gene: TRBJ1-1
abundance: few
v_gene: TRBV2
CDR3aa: CASDRGSTEAFF
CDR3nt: TGTGCCAGCGACAGGGGATCGACTGAAGCTTTCTTT

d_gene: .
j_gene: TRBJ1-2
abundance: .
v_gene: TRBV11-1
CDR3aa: CASNDGYGYTF
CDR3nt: TGTGCCAGCAACGACGGGTATGGCTACACCTTC

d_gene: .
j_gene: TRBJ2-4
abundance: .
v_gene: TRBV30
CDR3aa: CAWSVEVGSQYF
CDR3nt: TGTGCCTGGAGTGTAGAGGTAGGGTCGCAGTACTTC

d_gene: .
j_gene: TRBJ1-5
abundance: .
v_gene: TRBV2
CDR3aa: CASSRTSNQPQHF
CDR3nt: TGTGCCAGCAGTAGGACAAGCAATCAGCCCCAGCATTTT

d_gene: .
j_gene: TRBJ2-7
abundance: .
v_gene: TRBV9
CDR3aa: CASSDSRGTHEQYF
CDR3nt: TGTGCCAGCAGCGATTCGAGGGGTACCCACGAGCAGTACTTC

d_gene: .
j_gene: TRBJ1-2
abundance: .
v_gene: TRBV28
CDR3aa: CASGSGVDYGYTF
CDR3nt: TGTGCCAGCGGTAGTGGGGTTGACTATGGCTACACCTTC

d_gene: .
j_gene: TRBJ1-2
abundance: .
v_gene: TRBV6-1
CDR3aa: CASSEQGSYGYTF
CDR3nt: TGTGCCAGCAGTGAACAAGGGTCCTATGGCTACACCTTC